The rows below give T cell receptor beta chains drawn from one sample of a study of shared clonotypes between healthy human individuals. TCRdb keeps only in-frame clones here, not all; method: immunoSEQ multiplex PCR. Among hundreds of thousands of clones, around 77% were seen once, and the ten largest hold around 12%. The sequenced sample consisted of PBMCs. The receptors were sampled from a woman between 40 and 55 years old in good health. Some clones in this sample may be carry-over from other donors' samples. Each CDR3 is given with its conserved first and last residue. D genes are given only for firm matches. Rows give clone size only sometimes, using once, few, many, or a class for an expanded clone.

D,V,J,size,DNA,CDR3
-,TRBV7-2,TRBJ2-7,-,TGTGCCAGCAGCTTAACCCCATACCGGGACAACTCCTACGAGCAGTACTTC,CASSLTPYRDNSYEQYF
-,TRBV4-1,TRBJ2-7,-,TGCGCCAGCAGCCAAGATACCCTGGCATTGAACGAGCAGTACTTC,CASSQDTLALNEQYF
TRBD1,TRBV6-1,TRBJ2-5,-,TGTGCCAGCAGAGGACAGGGGGCGCGAGAGACCCAGTACTTC,CASRGQGARETQYF
TRBD2,TRBV18,TRBJ2-7,-,TGTGCCAGCTCACCATTCGCGGGAGAAAATTACGAGCAGTACTTC,CASSPFAGENYEQYF
TRBD2,TRBV20-1,TRBJ2-5,-,TGCAGTGCTCCCGGGACTAGGGCCCAGTACTTC,CSAPGTRAQYF
-,TRBV20-1,TRBJ1-4,-,TGCAGTGCTAGTTCTAATGAAAAACTGTTTTTT,CSASSNEKLFF
-,TRBV5-1,TRBJ2-4,-,TGCGCCAGCAGCCCCGACAGTGAAAACATTCAGTACTTC,CASSPDSENIQYF
-,TRBV7-2,TRBJ1-4,-,TGTGCCAGCAGCTTAGATCGGGCAGGGTGGGGGGAAAATGAAAAACTGTTTTTT,CASSLDRAGWGENEKLFF
TRBD2,TRBV7-9,TRBJ2-7,-,TGTGCCAGCAGCTTGGGGCTAGCGGGAGGTGAGCAGTACTTC,CASSLGLAGGEQYF
-,TRBV6-1,TRBJ1-1,-,TGTGCCAGCGGAGACATGAACACTGAAGCTTTCTTT,CASGDMNTEAFF
TRBD1,TRBV28,TRBJ1-5,-,TGTGCCAGCAGCACCAGTACCGGGACAGGGAGTTGGCAGCCCCAGCATTTT,CASSTSTGTGSWQPQHF
TRBD1,TRBV7-9,TRBJ1-1,-,TGTGCCAGCAGCTTAGGACAGGGGGCGGAAGCTTTCTTT,CASSLGQGAEAFF
-,TRBV30,TRBJ2-2,many,TGTGCCCGGGGATTACCCGCCGGGCGGGCGAACACCGGGGAGCTGTTTTTT,CARGLPAGRANTGELFF
-,TRBV6-6,TRBJ1-4,-,TGTGCCAGCAGTTACAGTAATGAAAAACTGTTTTTT,CASSYSNEKLFF
-,TRBV7-9,TRBJ1-1,-,TGTGCCAGCAGGGAACAGGGTATCGGGACTGAAGCTTTCTTT,CASREQGIGTEAFF
-,TRBV28,TRBJ1-5,few,TGTGCCAGCAGTTGGTCGGGGAATAGCAATCAGCCCCAGCATTTT,CASSWSGNSNQPQHF
-,TRBV28,TRBJ1-3,-,TGTGCCAGCAGTTTCATAGGCGACAGAAACACCATATATTTT,CASSFIGDRNTIYF
-,TRBV9,TRBJ2-1,-,TGTGCCAGCAGCTCGAGCGGTTCTGTTGGCGATGAGCAGTTCTTC,CASSSSGSVGDEQFF
-,TRBV15,TRBJ2-7,few,TGTGCCACCAGCAGAGATATCGGCAGCTACGAGCAGTACTTC,CATSRDIGSYEQYF
-,TRBV5-6,TRBJ1-2,-,TGTGCCAGCAGCTTAACAGGGCTGGACTATGGCTACACCTTC,CASSLTGLDYGYTF
TRBD2,TRBV27,TRBJ2-7,-,TGTGCCAGCAGTGACACCGGGACTAGGGCCTACGAGCAGTACTTC,CASSDTGTRAYEQYF
TRBD1,TRBV18,TRBJ1-1,-,TGTGCCAGCTCGGGGGACAGGGCGGATGGAGCTTTCTTT,CASSGDRADGAFF
-,TRBV7-8,TRBJ2-7,-,TGTGCCAGCAGCTTAGTAGGGGGAGGTGTTTCCGAGCAGTACTTC,CASSLVGGGVSEQYF
TRBD2,TRBV15,TRBJ2-7,few,TGTGCCACCAGCAGAGGACTAGCGTCCGGTGGAGGCGAGCAGTACTTC,CATSRGLASGGGEQYF
TRBD1,TRBV6-1,TRBJ2-7,-,TGTGCCAGCAGTGAGACAGGGGTGTACTACGAGCAGTACTTC,CASSETGVYYEQYF
-,TRBV7-9,TRBJ2-7,-,TGTGCCAGCAGCTTAGCGGAGGCATTAGGCTGGAAGCAGTACTTC,CASSLAEALGWKQYF
-,TRBV30,TRBJ2-7,-,TGTGCCTGGACCCCAAAAGGAGGGGAAGCCCACGAGCAGTACTTC,CAWTPKGGEAHEQYF
TRBD2,TRBV13,TRBJ2-3,-,TGTGCCAGCAGCTTAATCCTAGCGGAGCTCACAGATACGCAGTATTTT,CASSLILAELTDTQYF
-,TRBV19,TRBJ2-1,-,TGTGCCAGTAGTATAGATCAAGGGACACAGAACAATGAGCAGTTCTTC,CASSIDQGTQNNEQFF
-,TRBV5-1,TRBJ2-7,-,TGCGCCAGCAGTCAGTTTTCCGGGGGCTCCTACGAGCAGTACTTC,CASSQFSGGSYEQYF
-,TRBV7-8,TRBJ2-5,-,TGTGCCAGCACCTTACGGCGGGTAATTCAAGAGACCCAGTACTTC,CASTLRRVIQETQYF
-,TRBV4-3,TRBJ1-2,-,TGCGCCAGCAGCCAAGATAGGGAGGGTAGCTACACCTTC,CASSQDREGSYTF
-,TRBV7-3,TRBJ2-2,few,TGTGCCAGCAGCTACTCGAACACCGGGGAGCTGTTTTTT,CASSYSNTGELFF
-,TRBV2,TRBJ1-5,few,TGTGCCAGCAGTGTGGAAGGAAATCAGCCCCAGCATTTT,CASSVEGNQPQHF